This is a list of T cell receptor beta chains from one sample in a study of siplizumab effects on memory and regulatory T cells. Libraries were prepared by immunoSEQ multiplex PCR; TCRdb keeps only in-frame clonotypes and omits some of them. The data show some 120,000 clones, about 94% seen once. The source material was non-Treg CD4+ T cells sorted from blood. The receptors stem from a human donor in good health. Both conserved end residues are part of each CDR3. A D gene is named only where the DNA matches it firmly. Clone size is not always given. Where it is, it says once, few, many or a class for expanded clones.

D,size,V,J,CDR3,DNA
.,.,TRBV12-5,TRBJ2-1,CASGLYGADEQFF,TGTGCTAGTGGTTTGTACGGGGCCGATGAGCAGTTCTTC
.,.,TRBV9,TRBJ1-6,CASSETVGSPLHF,TGTGCCAGCAGCGAAACTGTGGGTTCACCCCTCCACTTT
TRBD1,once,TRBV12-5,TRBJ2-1,CASGAVPTGLEQFF,TGTGCTAGTGGAGCCGTCCCGACAGGGCTCGAGCAGTTCTTC
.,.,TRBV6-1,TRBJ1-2,CASSGFVAGPWAGYTF,TGTGCCAGCAGTGGTTTCGTGGCAGGTCCGTGGGCTGGCTACACCTTC
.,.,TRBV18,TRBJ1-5,CASSPGERRDQPQHF,TGTGCCAGCTCACCGGGGGAGAGGCGCGATCAGCCCCAGCATTTT
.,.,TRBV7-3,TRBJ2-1,CASSSTGGVNEQFF,TGTGCCAGCAGCTCCACCGGTGGCGTCAATGAGCAGTTCTTC
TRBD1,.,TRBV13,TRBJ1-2,CASSRTGNGYTF,TGTGCCAGCAGCCGGACAGGGAACGGCTACACCTTC
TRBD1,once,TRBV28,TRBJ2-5,CASSRLGTGLRETQYF,TGTGCCAGCAGCCGATTGGGGACAGGGCTTAGGGAGACCCAGTACTTC
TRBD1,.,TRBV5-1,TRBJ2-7,CASSSRPGTGIGEQYF,TGCGCCAGCAGCTCCCGACCCGGGACAGGCATAGGCGAGCAGTACTTC
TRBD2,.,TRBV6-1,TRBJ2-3,CASMLGGGGDTQYF,TGTGCCAGCATGCTGGGGGGGGGAGGGGATACGCAGTATTTT
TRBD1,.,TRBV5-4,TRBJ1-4,CASSSGQGTTNEKLFF,TGTGCCAGCAGCTCGGGACAGGGGACAACTAATGAAAAACTGTTTTTT
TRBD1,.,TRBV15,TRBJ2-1,CATSMNRGSYNEQFF,TGTGCCACCAGCATGAACAGGGGGTCCTACAATGAGCAGTTCTTC
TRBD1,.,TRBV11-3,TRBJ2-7,CASSPGQGDLGEQYF,TGTGCCAGCAGCCCGGGACAGGGGGATCTTGGCGAGCAGTACTTC
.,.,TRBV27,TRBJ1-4,CASSSPNGQKLFF,TGTGCCAGCAGTTCCCCTAATGGCCAAAAACTGTTTTTT
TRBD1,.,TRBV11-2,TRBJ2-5,CASSYENRGRETQYF,TGTGCCAGCAGCTACGAGAACAGGGGGCGAGAGACCCAGTACTTC
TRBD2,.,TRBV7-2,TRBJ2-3,CASSLSLAGGDTQYF,TGTGCCAGCAGCTTATCCCTAGCGGGGGGTGATACGCAGTATTTT
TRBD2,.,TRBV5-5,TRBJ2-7,CASSLGGLAGGSLSWEQYF,TGTGCCAGCAGCTTGGGCGGCCTAGCGGGGGGCTCCCTTTCGTGGGAGCAGTACTTC
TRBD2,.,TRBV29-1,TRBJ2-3,CSVEDRGSGGAADTQYF,TGCAGCGTTGAAGATCGCGGGAGCGGGGGGGCCGCAGATACGCAGTATTTT
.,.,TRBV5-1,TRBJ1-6,CASSLAGLTDSPLHF,TGCGCCAGCAGCTTGGCCGGTCTCACGGATTCACCCCTCCACTTT
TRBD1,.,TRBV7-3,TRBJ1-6,CASSLVGQNSPLHF,TGTGCCAGCAGCTTAGTGGGACAGAATTCACCCCTCCACTTT
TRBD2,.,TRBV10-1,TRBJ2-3,CASSGRDPSGRDTQYF,TGCGCCAGCAGTGGAAGGGACCCTAGCGGGAGGGATACGCAGTATTTT
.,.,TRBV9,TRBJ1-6,CASSVAGGMWNSPLHF,TGTGCCAGCAGCGTAGCTGGGGGGATGTGGAATTCACCCCTCCACTTT
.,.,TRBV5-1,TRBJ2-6,CASVHGPLSGANVLTF,TGCGCCAGCGTCCATGGACCGCTCTCTGGGGCCAACGTCCTGACTTTC
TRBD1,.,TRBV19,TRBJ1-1,CASSYRGRDTEAFF,TGTGCCAGTAGTTACAGGGGGCGCGACACTGAAGCTTTCTTT
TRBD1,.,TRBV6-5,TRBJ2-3,CASSYRQGVDTQYF,TGTGCCAGCAGTTACCGGCAGGGGGTAGATACGCAGTATTTT
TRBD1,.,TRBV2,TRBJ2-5,CASRGTVQETQYF,TGTGCCAGCAGGGGGACAGTCCAAGAGACCCAGTACTTC
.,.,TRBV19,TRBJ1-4,CASKTGSPGEKLFF,TGTGCCAGTAAAACCGGGAGCCCCGGGGAAAAACTGTTTTTT
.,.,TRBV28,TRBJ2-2,CASQRVGVTGELFF,TGTGCCAGCCAGAGAGTCGGGGTCACCGGGGAGCTGTTTTTT
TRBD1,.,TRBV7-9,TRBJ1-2,CASSLRQGVDYGYTF,TGTGCCAGCAGCTTGAGACAGGGGGTTGACTATGGCTACACCTTC
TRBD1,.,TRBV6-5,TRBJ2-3,CASSQRQGGTDTQYF,TGTGCCAGCAGTCAAAGACAGGGGGGGACAGATACGCAGTATTTT
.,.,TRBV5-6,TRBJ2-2,CASSFVTTGELFF,TGTGCCAGCAGCTTTGTAACCACCGGGGAGCTGTTTTTT
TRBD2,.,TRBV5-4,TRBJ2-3,CASSLGGGGGDTQYF,TGTGCCAGCAGCTTGGGCGGCGGGGGAGGAGATACGCAGTATTTT
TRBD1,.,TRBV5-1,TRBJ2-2,CASSRDRGTGELFF,TGCGCCAGCAGCCGGGACAGAGGGACCGGGGAGCTGTTTTTT
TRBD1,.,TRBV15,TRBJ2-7,CATSRDRGGYEQYF,TGTGCCACCAGCAGGGACAGGGGCGGCTACGAGCAGTACTTC
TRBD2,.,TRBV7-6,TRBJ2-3,CASSLSLLAGGPGTQYF,TGTGCCAGCAGCTTATCTCTACTAGCGGGGGGGCCGGGTACGCAGTATTTT
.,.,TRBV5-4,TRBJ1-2,CASSFGGQDGYTF,TGTGCCAGCAGCTTCGGGGGGCAAGATGGCTACACCTTC
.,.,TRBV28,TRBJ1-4,CASSFRGEKLFF,TGTGCCAGCAGTTTCCGGGGTGAAAAACTGTTTTTT
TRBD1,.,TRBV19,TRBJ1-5,CASIGGGGQGVLGQPQHF,TGTGCCAGTATCGGTGGGGGTGGACAGGGGGTGCTCGGGCAGCCCCAGCATTTT
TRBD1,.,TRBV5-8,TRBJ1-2,CASSNYRGGGYTF,TGTGCCAGCAGCAATTACAGGGGAGGTGGCTACACCTTC
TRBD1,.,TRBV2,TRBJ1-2,CASSRTGPNYGYTF,TGTGCCAGCAGCCGGACAGGTCCTAACTATGGCTACACCTTC
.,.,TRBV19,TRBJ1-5,CASSISGRSNQPQHF,TGTGCCAGTAGTATTTCAGGTCGGAGCAATCAGCCCCAGCATTTT
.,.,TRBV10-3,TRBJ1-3,CAINSPSGNTIYF,TGTGCCATCAACAGCCCCTCTGGAAACACCATATATTTT
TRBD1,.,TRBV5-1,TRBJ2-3,CASGLIRGPTDTQYF,TGCGCCAGCGGATTAATCAGGGGGCCCACAGATACGCAGTATTTT
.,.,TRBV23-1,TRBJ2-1,CASSQFFRSGQKIYNEQFF,TGCGCCAGCAGTCAGTTTTTCAGGTCGGGACAAAAGATCTACAATGAGCAGTTCTTC
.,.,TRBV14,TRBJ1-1,CASSHNGGDTEAFF,TGTGCCAGCAGCCATAATGGTGGGGACACTGAAGCTTTCTTT
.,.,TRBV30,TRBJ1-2,CAWRLDDNYGYTF,TGTGCCTGGAGGTTGGACGATAACTATGGCTACACCTTC
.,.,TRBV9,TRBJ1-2,CASTLGPTSNYGYTF,TGTGCCAGCACCCTAGGACCTACGTCTAACTATGGCTACACCTTC
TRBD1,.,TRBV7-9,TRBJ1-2,CATPGGGGRDYGYTF,TGTGCCACCCCAGGGGGGGGAGGTCGCGACTATGGCTACACCTTC
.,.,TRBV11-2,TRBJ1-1,CASRKTRLVGTEAFF,TGTGCCAGCAGAAAAACAAGGTTGGTTGGTACTGAAGCTTTCTTT
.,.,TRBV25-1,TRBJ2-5,CASSELGEVTQYF,TGTGCCAGCAGTGAATTGGGGGAGGTGACCCAGTACTTC
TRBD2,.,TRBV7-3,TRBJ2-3,CASSVGLAGGTQYF,TGTGCCAGCAGCGTAGGACTAGCGGGGGGTACGCAGTATTTT
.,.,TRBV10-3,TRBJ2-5,CAISDSGGAETQYF,TGTGCCATCAGTGATTCGGGGGGCGCGGAGACCCAGTACTTC
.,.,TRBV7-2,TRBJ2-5,CASSQDISVETQYF,TGCGCCAGCAGCCAAGATATCTCAGTGGAGACCCAGTACTTC
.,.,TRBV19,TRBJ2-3,CASKAGPTDTQYF,TGTGCCAGTAAAGCTGGCCCCACAGATACGCAGTATTTT
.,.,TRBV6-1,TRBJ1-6,CASRQSEIPSPLHF,TGTGCCAGCCGGCAGTCCGAGATTCCGTCACCCCTCCACTTT
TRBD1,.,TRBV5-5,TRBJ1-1,CASSWADRSNTEAFF,TGTGCCAGCAGCTGGGCGGACAGGTCAAACACTGAAGCTTTCTTT
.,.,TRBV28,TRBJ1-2,CASGRGDGYTF,TGTGCCAGCGGGAGAGGGGACGGCTACACCTTC